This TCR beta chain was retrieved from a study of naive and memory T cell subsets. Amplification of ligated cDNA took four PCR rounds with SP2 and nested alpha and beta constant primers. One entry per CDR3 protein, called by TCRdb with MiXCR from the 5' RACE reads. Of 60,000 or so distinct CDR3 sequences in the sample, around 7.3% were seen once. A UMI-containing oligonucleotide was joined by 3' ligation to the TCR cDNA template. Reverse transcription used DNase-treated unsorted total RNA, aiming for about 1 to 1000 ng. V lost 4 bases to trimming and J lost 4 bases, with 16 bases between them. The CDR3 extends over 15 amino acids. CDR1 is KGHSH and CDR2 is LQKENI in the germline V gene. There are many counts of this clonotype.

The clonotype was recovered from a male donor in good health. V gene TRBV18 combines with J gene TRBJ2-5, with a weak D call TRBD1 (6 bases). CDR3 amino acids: CASSLNRVSGETQYF. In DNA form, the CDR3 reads TGTGCCAGCTCACTAAACAGGGTATCCGGAGAGACCCAGTACTTC.